The TCR beta chain under discussion was sequenced for a study of memory CD8 T cells in hepatitis C reinfection. Whole-study context: Reinfection meant HCV RNA positivity after two negatives ≥60 days apart. Samples late or after reinfection came 12 to 24 weeks post-detection.

Points from the study as a whole: Conclusions on public clonotypes and secondary clearance were not definitive with a handful of donors.

V lost 6 bases to trimming and J lost 8 bases; unmatched junction nucleotides: 6. The length of the CDR3 is 14 residues. Germline CDR1 and CDR2: MDHEN and SYDVKM. Time point of the sample: late/post reinfection, 12 to 24 weeks after detection. No in vitro expansion preceded TCR sequencing of the sorted cells. The method was immunoSEQ multiplex PCR; TCRdb's version includes in-frame clones alone and lacks a portion of them. Here the sample spans just over 45,000 clones, 89% being singletons. On this clone itself: Its antigen is not identified.

Sequenced input: naive CD8+ T cells sorted from blood. The chain links TRBV28 to TRBJ1-3; TRBD1 matches 11 bases. The TCR originated in a man aged 18 to 35 with hepatitis C virus infection. The CDR3 loop is CASSRSGQGDTIYF. CDR3 coding DNA: TGTGCCAGCAGCCGCTCGGGACAGGGGGACACCATATATTTT.